One sample yielded the 27 T cell receptor beta chains listed below, sequenced in a study of T cell clonality in common variable immunodeficiency. Libraries were prepared by immunoSEQ multiplex PCR; TCRdb keeps only in-frame clonotypes and omits some of them. The sample presents roughly 40,000 clones, none singletons. The sample comprised peripheral blood mononuclear cells. Every receptor here comes from a person aged 18-69 years in good health.

This clone occurred a few times. The read ends 3 residues early relative to the CDR3; the germline J gene fills the gap. The chain has TRBV2 and TRBJ1-1; D unclear. The length of the CDR3 is 17 residues. Deletions cut 2 bases from V and 1 base from J, with 17 bases between. Germline V gene sequence: CDR1 SNHLY, CDR2 FYNNEI. CDR3 loop: CASSETPSSSRNTEAFF. The sequenced CDR3 bases are TGTGCCAGCAGTGAAACCCCCAGTAGCAGCCGGAACACTGAA.

This clone was observed at least ten times. The CDR3 goes on 3 residues after the read ends, and that part is filled in from the germline J gene. This chain joins TRBV19 and TRBJ1-5; perhaps TRBD1 as D (5 bases). In germline, CDR1 is LNHDA, CDR2 SQIVND (reference sequence). With 5 bases removed from V and 6 bases from J, the gap between germline ends came to 11 bases. The CDR3 has 13 amino acids. The CDR3 protein is CASSGGVSQPQHF. CDR3 DNA (partial): TGTGCCAGTAGTGGGGGGGTTTCTCAGCCC.

This clone was observed many times. The DNA read from the CDR3 is TGTGCCAGCAGCTTTGGTACTATGAACACTGAA. This sequence encodes CASSFGTMNTE. The whole CDR3 sequence reads CASSFGTMNTEAFF. This chain links TRBV7-2 with TRBJ1-1; no clear D. The read falls 3 residues short of the CDR3 end, and the missing part is taken from the germline J gene. V was trimmed by 3 bases and J by 0 bases, leaving 8 bases between them. CDR1 is SGHTA and CDR2 is FQGNSA in the germline V gene. This CDR3 comprises 14 residues.

This clone has at least ten counts. The read falls 3 residues short of the CDR3 end, and the missing part is taken from the germline J gene. The V gene is TRBV7-3, the J gene TRBJ2-3, with 8 bases matching TRBD2. This CDR3 comprises 16 residues. The trim removed 0 bases at V and 0 bases at J, leaving 2 bases unmatched. Germline V lookup: CDR1 SGHTA, CDR2 FQGTGA. The CDR3 loop reads CASSLTRGGSTDTQYF. The part of the CDR3 DNA that was read is TGTGCCAGCAGCTTAACCCGGGGGGGTAGCACAGATACG.

In its sample, this clone was seen many times. Read sequence stops 3 residues before the CDR3 end, and the germline J gene provides the missing end. V is TRBV5-1 and J is TRBJ2-1, with D hard to call. Germline CDR1 reads SGHRS; CDR2 reads YFSETQ. The ends were cut back, 2 bases at V and 0 bases at J, with 6 bases in the middle. This CDR3 region has 14 residues. This CDR3 is CASSFSGSYNEQFF. The CDR3 DNA, read in part, is TGCGCCAGCAGCTTTTCAGGCTCCTACAATGAG.

A few counts support this clone. The read halts 3 residues ahead of the CDR3 end, with the missing end drawn from the germline J gene. The chain combines TRBV7-6 with TRBJ2-2, with 12 bases lining up with TRBD1. Germline CDR1 and CDR2: SGHVS and FNYEAQ. The CDR3 is 18 residues long. The covered CDR3 bases are TGTGCCAGCAGCTTGGGGGACAGGGGGCCGGGGACTAATGAAAAG. Its translation is CASSLGDRGPGTNEK. The complete CDR3 reads CASSLGDRGPGTNEKLFF.

As concerns this clone: The read comes to an end 3 residues before the CDR3 does, leaving the germline J gene to fill in the end. The chain uses TRBV4-2 and TRBJ2-5; 7 positions agree with TRBD2. Germline V lookup: CDR1 LGHNA, CDR2 YNFKEQ. The CDR3 loop spans 14 amino acids. J gave up 4 bases and V 0 bases, and 2 bases lay outside the gene matches. CDR3 sequence reads: CASSQDASGETQYF. Partial CDR3 DNA: TGTGCCAGCAGCCAAGACGCTAGCGGAGAGACC.

This clone was found many times. The read terminates 3 residues ahead of where the CDR3 ends, so the germline J gene completes it. This sequence joins TRBV6-1 and TRBJ2-3, with 8 bases aligning to TRBD2. Germline CDR1 reads MNHNS; CDR2 reads SASEGT. Trimming at V came to 0 bases and at J to 2 bases, leaving 10 bases not matched to a gene. The length of the CDR3 is 18 residues. CDR3 DNA (partial): TGTGCCAGCAGTGAAGCGTCAAGCGGGGGTCGACACACAGATACG. Its protein is CASSEASSGGRHTDT. From start to end, the CDR3 is CASSEASSGGRHTDTQYF.

This clone was seen ten or more times. The read terminates 3 residues before the CDR3 end, so the remaining end is supplied by the germline J gene. The V gene is TRBV7-9, the J gene TRBJ2-7; D is unresolved. CDR3 length equals 13 residues. Trimming cost V 5 bases and J 5 bases, with 13 bases left between them. In germline, CDR1 is SEHNR, CDR2 FQNEAQ (reference sequence). CDR3 DNA, as far as it was read: TGTGCCAGCAGCCTAGGGAAGGCGGACGAG. It yields the protein CASSLGKADE. The whole CDR3 sequence reads CASSLGKADEQYF.

Ten or more counts support this clone. With the read ending 3 residues before the CDR3 end, the germline J gene is used to fill in that end. J is TRBJ1-3 and V is TRBV11-2, with a weak D call TRBD1 (5 bases). The CDR3 length is 15 residues. Trimming removed 2 bases at V and 0 bases at J, with 8 bases between. Per the germline V gene, CDR1 is SGHAT and CDR2 is FQNNGV. The covered CDR3 bases are TGTGCCAGCAGCTTACACAGGAGCTCTGGAAACACC. This codes for CASSLHRSSGNT. The complete CDR3 reads CASSLHRSSGNTIYF. The variable domain in full, completed from reference TRBV11-2 and TRBJ1-3, reads EAGVAQSPRYKIIEKRQSVAFWCNPISGHATLYWYQQILGQGPKLLIQFQNNGVVDDSQLPKDRFSAERLKGVDSTLKIQPAKLEDSAVYLCASSLHRSSGNTIYFGEGSWLTVV.

Worth noting for this clone: One base away lies a much larger clone, so this may be a sequencing read error. Read data end 3 residues before the CDR3 end; the end is taken from the germline J gene. This sample includes further DNA sequences coding for the same CDR3. The chain is built from TRBV6-1 and TRBJ1-3, with a tentative D call TRBD1 (6 bases). This CDR3 spans 15 amino acids. Germline CDR1 reads MNHNS; CDR2 reads SASEGT. CDR3 bases read: TGTGCCAGTAGTGAGGGACACAACTCTGGAAACACC. Protein: CASSEGHNSGNT. The complete CDR3 protein is CASSEGHNSGNTIYF.

There are many counts of this clone. The read ends 3 residues shy of where the CDR3 ends; the end is completed using the germline J gene. The rearrangement uses TRBV19 and TRBJ1-5; 7 bases line up with TRBD1. The germline CDR1 and CDR2 sequences are LNHDA and SQIVND (reference sequence). The CDR3 covers 14 residues. The ends lost 6 bases at V and 7 bases at J; junction bases unmatched: 9. The covered CDR3 bases are TGTGCCAGTAGACCACAGGGGTCGGGGCAGCCC. Amino acids: CASRPQGSGQP. The full-length CDR3 reads as CASRPQGSGQPQHF. The full variable domain, with the rest looked up from reference TRBV19 and TRBJ1-5, is DGGITQSPKYLFRKEGQNVTLSCEQNLNHDAMYWYRQDPGQGLRLIYYSQIVNDFQKGDIAEGYSVSREKKESFPLTVTSAQKNPTAFYLCASRPQGSGQPQHFGDGTRLSIL.

This clone has ten or more counts. The read gets to within 3 residues of the CDR3 end, and the germline J gene fills in the rest. The gene calls are TRBV20-1 and TRBJ2-2, with 7 bases aligning to TRBD1. The CDR3 loop spans 16 amino acids. CDR1 DFQATT and CDR2 SNEGSKA come from the germline V gene (reference sequence). After removal of 2 bases from V and 5 bases from J, the junction contained 11 bases not matched to a gene. Here the CDR3 reads CSARPPTGVRTGELFF. The CDR3 DNA, read in part, is TGCAGTGCTAGACCCCCTACAGGGGTGAGAACCGGGGAG.

This clone was seen at least ten times. Sequencing ends 3 residues short of the CDR3 end; the germline J gene provides the rest. The rearrangement links TRBV6-4 to TRBJ2-3; D possibly corresponds to TRBD2 (5 bases). This CDR3 comprises 15 residues. V lost 3 bases and J 4 bases, leaving 14 bases between the germline ends. The germline V gene encodes CDR1 MRHNA and CDR2 SNTAGT. CDR3 sequence reads: CASSEGSSDSDTQYF. The sequenced part of the CDR3 DNA is TGTGCCAGCAGTGAAGGGAGTAGCGACTCAGATACG.

Concerning this clone itself: The read ends 3 residues early relative to the CDR3; the germline J gene fills the gap. The chain is built from TRBV18 and TRBJ2-2, with D unresolved. The CDR3 contains 18 residues. The germline gives CDR1 KGHSH, CDR2 LQKENI. The CDR3 protein is CASSPQPLRAGGNEKLFF. The covered CDR3 bases are TGTGCCAGCTCACCACAACCCCTAAGGGCCGGTGGTAATGAAAAG.

This clone has at least ten counts. The read terminates 3 residues ahead of where the CDR3 ends, so the germline J gene completes it. The V gene is TRBV19, the J gene TRBJ1-6; D not certain. CDR3 length equals 16 residues. Germline V lookup: CDR1 LNHDA, CDR2 SQIVND (reference sequence). Trimming shortened V by 0 bases and J by 7 bases, and 13 bases separated the two germline ends. CDR3 protein: CASSIEAGGPNSPLHF. The sequenced part of the CDR3 DNA is TGTGCCAGTAGTATAGAGGCTGGAGGGCCCAATTCACCC.

As for this clone: Read data end 3 residues before the CDR3 end; the end is taken from the germline J gene. This rearrangement joins TRBV30 to TRBJ2-1; D remains unclear. The CDR3 totals 12 residues. V lost 5 bases and J lost 8, with 13 bases in between. The V gene's germline CDR1 is GTSNPN and CDR2 SVGIG (reference sequence). The CDR3 sequence: CAWDAQVHEQFF. The DNA read from the CDR3 is TGTGCCTGGGACGCTCAGGTGCATGAG. The full variable domain, its missing parts supplied by reference TRBV30 and TRBJ2-1, is SQTIHQWPATLVQPVGSPLSLECTVEGTSNPNLYWYRQAAGRGLQLLFYSVGIGQISSEVPQNLSASRPQDRQFILSSKKLLLSDSGFYLCAWDAQVHEQFFGPGTRLTVL.

This clone was counted many times. The read gets to within 3 residues of the CDR3 end, and the germline J gene fills in the rest. This rearrangement joins TRBV30 to TRBJ2-7; 10 bases are a match to TRBD1. Per the germline V gene, CDR1 is GTSNPN and CDR2 is SVGIG (reference sequence). V was clipped by 2 bases and J by 2 bases; unmatched bases: 6. The CDR3 length is 15 residues. This chain's CDR3 is CAWSRPGQGTYEQYF. CDR3 DNA (partial): TGTGCCTGGAGTCGACCGGGACAGGGGACCTACGAG.

In its sample, this clone was seen many times. The read halts 3 residues ahead of the CDR3 end, with the missing end drawn from the germline J gene. The genes are TRBV2 and TRBJ2-5; 10 bases match TRBD1. V lost 4 bases and J lost 3; bases outside the gene matches: 5. This CDR3 is built from 15 residues. Germline CDR1 is SNHLY and CDR2 is FYNNEI. CDR3 in amino acids: CASSVDGTGEETQYF. The sequenced part of the CDR3 DNA is TGTGCCAGCAGTGTGGATGGGACAGGGGAAGAGACC.

This clone has a count of ten or more. The read ends 3 residues before the CDR3 terminus; that terminus is restored from the germline J gene. The chain couples TRBV29-1 to TRBJ1-1; TRBD1 matches at 7 bases. Germline trimming cut 7 bases from V and 4 bases from J; bases unmatched to any gene: 6. The germline V gene encodes CDR1 SQVTM and CDR2 ANQGSEA. This CDR3 is built from 12 residues. The part of the CDR3 DNA that was read is TGCAGCGCTCCGACAGGGCCCACTGAA. This gives the protein CSAPTGPTE. The whole CDR3 sequence reads CSAPTGPTEAFF.

This clone was observed at least ten times. The read falls 3 residues short of the CDR3 end, and the missing part is taken from the germline J gene. The chain carries TRBV2 and TRBJ1-6; 7 positions match TRBD1. Trimming took 4 bases from V and 0 from J; bases not matched to a gene: 3. CDR3 size: 16 residues. Per germline, CDR1 SNHLY and CDR2 FYNNEI. This CDR3 reads CASSGGQSSYNSPLHF. The DNA read from the CDR3 is TGTGCCAGCAGTGGGGGACAGAGCTCCTATAATTCACCC.

This clone was detected many times. Sequencing ends 3 residues short of the CDR3 end; the germline J gene provides the rest. The chain recombines TRBV9 with TRBJ2-3; 10 nucleotides align to TRBD2. Germline V lookup: CDR1 SGDLS, CDR2 YYNGEE. CDR3 size: 18 residues. After removal of 4 bases from V and 2 bases from J, the junction contained 13 bases not matched to a gene. CDR3 DNA, as far as it was read: TGTGCCAGCAGCCCTCGCTCACTAGCGGGGATTTTCACAGATACG. It translates to CASSPRSLAGIFTDT. Given in full, the CDR3 is CASSPRSLAGIFTDTQYF.

This clone was seen ten or more times. Read coverage stops 3 residues before the CDR3 terminus; the germline J gene supplies the remainder. The chain has TRBV6-2 or TRBV6-3 and TRBJ2-1; perhaps TRBD2 as D (5 bases). CDR1 is MNHEY, CDR2 SVGEGT, per germline. V was cut by 7 bases and J by 7 bases, with 14 bases left in between. The CDR3 is 13 amino acids. The sequenced CDR3 bases are TGTGCCAGCATGGAACTAGACGCTAATGAG. This encodes CASMELDANE. The full-length CDR3 reads as CASMELDANEQFF.

The table lists this clone with many counts. Sequencing ends 3 residues short of the CDR3 end; the germline J gene provides the rest. The J gene is TRBJ2-5, the V gene TRBV7-2, with a possible D match to TRBD2 (5 bases). Germline CDR1 SGHTA, CDR2 FQGNSA. The CDR3 loop spans 13 amino acids. The V gene lost 3 bases and the J gene lost 5 bases, with 10 bases spanning the gap. CDR3 amino acids: CASSLFQRETQYF. CDR3 DNA (partial): TGTGCCAGCAGCTTGTTTCAGCGGGAGACC.

This clone was counted at least ten times. Read data end 3 residues before the CDR3 end; the end is taken from the germline J gene. This rearrangement joins TRBV18 to TRBJ1-1; a possible D gene is TRBD1 (5 bases). Trimming shortened V by 0 bases and J by 1 base, and 15 bases separated the two germline ends. This CDR3 comprises 17 residues. Germline V gives CDR1 KGHSH, CDR2 LQKENI. CDR3 sequence: CASSPPSAGGRNTEAFF. The sequenced part of the CDR3 DNA is TGTGCCAGCTCACCACCCTCAGCCGGGGGTCGGAACACTGAA. Full variable domain (rest looked up from reference TRBV18 and TRBJ1-1): NAGVMQNPRHLVRRRGQEARLRCSPMKGHSHVYWYRQLPEEGLKFMVYLQKENIIDESGMPKERFSAEFPKEGPSILRIQQVVRGDSAAYFCASSPPSAGGRNTEAFFGQGTRLTVV.

The CDR3 bases that were read are TGCAGTGCTGGGTCCTCAGCGGGCTATGGC. Protein product: CSAGSSAGYG. The CDR3 in full is CSAGSSAGYGYTF. The chain joins TRBV20-1 to TRBJ1-2; D is undetermined. The read terminates 3 residues ahead of where the CDR3 ends, so the germline J gene completes it. The CDR3 totals 13 residues. V was pared by 5 bases and J by 4 bases, with 14 bases between. Germline V lookup: CDR1 DFQATT, CDR2 SNEGSKA (reference sequence).

This clone has just a few counts. The DNA ends 3 residues before the CDR3 does, and the rest of the CDR3 is filled in from the germline J gene. V gene TRBV2 combines with J gene TRBJ1-1; 7 nucleotides match TRBD1. The CDR3 runs to 12 residues. CDR1 and CDR2 from the germline V gene are SNHLY and FYNNEI. V lost 9 bases and J lost 4; bases outside the gene matches: 5. The CDR3 bases that were read are TGTGCCAGTGATCCAGGGGGCACTGAA. Protein product: CASDPGGTE. From start to end, the CDR3 is CASDPGGTEAFF.